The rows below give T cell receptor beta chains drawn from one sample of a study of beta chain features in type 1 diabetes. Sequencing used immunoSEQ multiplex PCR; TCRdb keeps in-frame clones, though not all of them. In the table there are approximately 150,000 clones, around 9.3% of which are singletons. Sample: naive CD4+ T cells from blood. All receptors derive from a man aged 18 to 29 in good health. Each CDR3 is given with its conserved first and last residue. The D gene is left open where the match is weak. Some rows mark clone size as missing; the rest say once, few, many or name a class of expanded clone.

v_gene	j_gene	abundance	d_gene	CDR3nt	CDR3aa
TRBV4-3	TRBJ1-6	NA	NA	TGCGCCAGCAGCCAAGATCGGCGGCAGGGCTATAATTCACCCCTCCACTTT	CASSQDRRQGYNSPLHF
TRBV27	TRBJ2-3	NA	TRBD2	TGTGCCAGCAACCTCCCGGGACTAGGCACAGATACGCAGTATTTT	CASNLPGLGTDTQYF
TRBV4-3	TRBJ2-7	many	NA	TGCGCCAGCAGCCAAGTCGTGGGGGCCGAGCAGTACTTC	CASSQVVGAEQYF
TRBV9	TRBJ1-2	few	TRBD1	TGTGCCAGCAGCCTGGGACAGGGTGGTGGGTATGGCTACACCTTC	CASSLGQGGGYGYTF
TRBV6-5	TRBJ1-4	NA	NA	TGTGCCAGCAGTTACTCCCCGTTAACTAATGAAAAACTGTTTTTT	CASSYSPLTNEKLFF
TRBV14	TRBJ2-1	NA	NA	TGTGCCAGCAGCACACGGGGAGCGGCCTACAATGAGCAGTTCTTC	CASSTRGAAYNEQFF
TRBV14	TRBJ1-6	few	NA	TGTGCCAGCAGCCAAGATAAAGGACAGATAAGTTCACCCCTCCACTTT	CASSQDKGQISSPLHF
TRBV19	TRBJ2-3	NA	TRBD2	TGTGCCAGCACACCCAGGACTAGCGGGGGGGCAAGGGATACGCAGTATTTT	CASTPRTSGGARDTQYF
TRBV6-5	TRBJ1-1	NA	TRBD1	TGTGCCAGCACCCCCCCGGAGGGGGCAAGTAGGGCTTTCTTT	CASTPPEGASRAFF
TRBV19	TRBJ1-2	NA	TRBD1	TGTGCCAGTAGGTCGGGTGGACAGGAGAACTATGGCTACACCTTC	CASRSGGQENYGYTF
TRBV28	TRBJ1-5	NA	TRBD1	TGTGCCAGCAGTGCCGGGACAGGGTTTCAGCCCCAGCATTTT	CASSAGTGFQPQHF
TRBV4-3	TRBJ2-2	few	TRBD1	TGCGCCAGCAGCCTCTCTTTTCCCGCGGGACAGGGCGATACCGGGGAGCTGTTTTTT	CASSLSFPAGQGDTGELFF
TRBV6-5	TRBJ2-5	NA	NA	TGTGCCAGCAACCGAGGAGAAGAGACCCAGTACTTC	CASNRGEETQYF
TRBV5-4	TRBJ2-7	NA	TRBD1	TGTGCCAGCAGCTTGGACAGGGGGAGCTACCGTTACGAGCAGTACTTC	CASSLDRGSYRYEQYF
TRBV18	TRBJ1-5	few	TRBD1	TGTGCCAGCTCACAGTTCCCGGGACAGGGGGCTGGGCAGCCCCAGCATTTT	CASSQFPGQGAGQPQHF
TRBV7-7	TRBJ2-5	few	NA	TGTGCCAGCAGCTTAGCCGCAGGAGGACAGACCCAGTACTTC	CASSLAAGGQTQYF
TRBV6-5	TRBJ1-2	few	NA	TGTGCCAGCAGTGACAGCTACTATGGCTACACCTTC	CASSDSYYGYTF
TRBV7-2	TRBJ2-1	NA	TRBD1	TGTGCCAGCAATTCGAGGGACAGGGGGATCTATGAGCAGTTCTTC	CASNSRDRGIYEQFF
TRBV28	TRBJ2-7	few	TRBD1	TGTGCCAGCAGTTTATATCCGGGACAGGGGTCCTACGAGCAGTACTTC	CASSLYPGQGSYEQYF
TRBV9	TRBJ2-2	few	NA	TGTGCCAGCAGCCCCAGAATGGTTGGCACCGGGGAGCTGTTTTTT	CASSPRMVGTGELFF
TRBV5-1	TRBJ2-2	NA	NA	TGCGCCAGCAGCTTTGACAGGGAGGACGGGGAGCTGTTTTTT	CASSFDREDGELFF
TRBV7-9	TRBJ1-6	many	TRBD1	TGTGCCAGCAGCTTTGACAGGGTCTCACCCCTCCACTTT	CASSFDRVSPLHF
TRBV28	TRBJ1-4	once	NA	TGTGCCAGCACCCTAAATGAAAAACTGTTTTTT	CASTLNEKLFF
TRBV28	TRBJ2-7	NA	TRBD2	TGTGCCAGCCTCGGGACTAATTCCCACTACGAGCAGTACTTC	CASLGTNSHYEQYF
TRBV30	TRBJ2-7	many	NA	TGTGCCTGCACAGGAGCTTACGAGCAGTACTTC	CACTGAYEQYF
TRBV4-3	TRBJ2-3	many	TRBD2	TGCGCCAGCAGCCAAGCAAGGGGACTAGCGCTAACAGATACGCAGTATTTT	CASSQARGLALTDTQYF
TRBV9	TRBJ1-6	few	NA	TGTGCCAGCAGCGTACGACAGAATAATTCACCCCTCCACTTT	CASSVRQNNSPLHF